This T cell receptor beta chain was found in a study of CD8 T cells in Susac syndrome. The trim removed 6 bases at V and 3 bases at J, leaving 9 bases unmatched. The CDR3 covers 15 residues. Sequencing targeted TCR beta in blood CD8+ and CD4+ T cells. Negative isolation was used for CD8+ and CD4+ T cells, and FACS enrichment was applied to TEMRA cells. Random hexamers were used to reverse transcribe an amount of about 0.45 to 1 ug RNA. With immunoSEQ multiplex PCR, TCR beta CDR3 was amplified across 54 Vbeta and 13 Jbeta. In TCRdb, the immunoSEQ multiplex PCR reads were re-called with MiXCR into one record per CDR3 protein. The table shows 200,000 to 300,000 distinct CDR3 sequences, with over 85% occurring only once.

The source is a human donor with multiple sclerosis. The gene calls are TRBV12-3 or TRBV12-4 and TRBJ1-1; 8 positions match TRBD1. The sequenced sample consisted of CD4+ T cells from PBMCs. DNA for the CDR3: TGTGCCAGCAGGACCAGGGGGCGAATGTACACTGAAGCTTTCTTT. Amino acid sequence: CASRTRGRMYTEAFF.